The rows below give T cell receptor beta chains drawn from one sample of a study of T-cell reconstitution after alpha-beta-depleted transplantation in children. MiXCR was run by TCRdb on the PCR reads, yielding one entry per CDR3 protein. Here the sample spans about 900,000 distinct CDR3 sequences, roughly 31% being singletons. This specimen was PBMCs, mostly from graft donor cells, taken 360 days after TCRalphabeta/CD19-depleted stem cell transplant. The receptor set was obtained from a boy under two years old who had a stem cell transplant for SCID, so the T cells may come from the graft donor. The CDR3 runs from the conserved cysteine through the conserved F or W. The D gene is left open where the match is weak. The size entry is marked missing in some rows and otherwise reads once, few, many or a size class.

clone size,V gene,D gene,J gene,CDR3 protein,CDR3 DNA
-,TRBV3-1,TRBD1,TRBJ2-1,CASSQGAGGRYNEQFF,TGTGCCAGCAGCCAAGGGGCAGGGGGCCGGTACAATGAGCAGTTCTTC
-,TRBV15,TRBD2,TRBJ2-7,CATSRDWGGEQYF,TGTGCCACCAGCAGAGATTGGGGGGGCGAGCAGTACTTC
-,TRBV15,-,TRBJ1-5,CATSRDWGNQPQHF,TGTGCCACCAGCCGGGACTGGGGCAATCAGCCCCAGCATTTT
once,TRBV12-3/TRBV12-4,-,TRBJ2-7,CASTIFPSGSEQYF,TGTGCCAGCACCATTTTCCCCTCCGGATCCGAGCAGTACTTC
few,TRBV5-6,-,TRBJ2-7,CASSPGQLTYEQYF,TGTGCCAGCAGCCCAGGACAGCTCACCTACGAGCAGTACTTC
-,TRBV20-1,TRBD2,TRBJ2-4,CSANRQGLAKYIQYF,TGCAGTGCTAATCGACAGGGACTAGCCAAATACATTCAGTACTTC
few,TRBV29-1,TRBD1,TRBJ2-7,CSVARQGLNEQYF,TGCAGCGTTGCCCGACAGGGGCTGAACGAGCAGTACTTC
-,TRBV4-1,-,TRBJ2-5,CASSQDRYRGLQETQYF,TGCGCCAGCAGCCAAGATCGGTACAGGGGACTGCAAGAGACCCAGTACTTC
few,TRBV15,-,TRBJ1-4,CATSRDLIKVATNEKLFF,TGTGCCACCAGCAGAGACCTAATAAAGGTTGCAACTAATGAAAAACTGTTTTTT
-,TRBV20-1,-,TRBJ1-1,CSASADGFLNTEAFF,TGCAGTGCTAGTGCTGACGGCTTCCTTAACACTGAAGCTTTCTTT
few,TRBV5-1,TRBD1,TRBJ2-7,CASRIGRQGYSYEQYF,TGCGCCAGCAGGATTGGAAGACAGGGCTACTCCTACGAGCAGTACTTC
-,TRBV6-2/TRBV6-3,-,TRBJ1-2,CASRGQGQGRIGNGYTF,TGTGCCAGCAGAGGCCAGGGCCAGGGGCGCATCGGAAATGGCTACACCTTC
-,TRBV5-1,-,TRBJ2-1,CASSRDSHQDEQFF,TGCGCCAGCAGCCGGGATTCCCACCAGGATGAGCAGTTCTTC
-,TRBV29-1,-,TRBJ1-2,CSGGTGRSYGYTF,TGCAGCGGCGGAACCGGACGGAGCTATGGCTACACCTTC
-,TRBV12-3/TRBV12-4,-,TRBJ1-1,CASSLDLFDTEAFF,TGTGCCAGCAGTTTAGATCTATTTGACACTGAAGCTTTCTTT
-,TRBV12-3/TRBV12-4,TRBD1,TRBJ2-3,CASSPTGGESDTQYF,TGTGCCAGCAGTCCAACAGGGGGCGAGTCAGATACGCAGTATTTT
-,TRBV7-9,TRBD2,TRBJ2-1,CASSPTQGLAGGSSFF,TGTGCCAGCAGCCCCACCCAGGGACTAGCGGGGGGCTCCTCGTTCTTC
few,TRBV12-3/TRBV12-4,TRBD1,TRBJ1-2,CASSPGQIYGYTF,TGTGCCAGCAGCCCGGGACAGATATATGGCTACACCTTC
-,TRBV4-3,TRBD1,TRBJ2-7,CASSQGWTGVILEQYF,TGCGCCAGCAGCCAGGGTTGGACAGGGGTGATCTTGGAGCAGTACTTC
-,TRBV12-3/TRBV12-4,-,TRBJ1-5,CASSSWPQNQPQHF,TGTGCCAGCAGTTCATGGCCCCAAAATCAGCCCCAGCATTTT
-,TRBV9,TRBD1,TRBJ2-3,CASSKGQGSGDTQYF,TGTGCCAGCAGCAAAGGACAGGGGAGTGGAGATACGCAGTATTTT
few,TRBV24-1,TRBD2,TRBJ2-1,CATSGGGTSYNEQFF,TGTGCCACCAGTGGCGGGGGTACTTCCTACAATGAGCAGTTCTTC
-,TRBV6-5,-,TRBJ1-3,CASSLNSDFFGTGNTIYF,TGTGCCAGCAGTTTGAATTCGGACTTTTTCGGTACGGGAAACACCATATATTTT
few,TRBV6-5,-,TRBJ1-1,CASSYQDPMMDTEAFF,TGTGCCAGCAGTTACCAGGACCCGATGATGGACACTGAAGCTTTCTTT
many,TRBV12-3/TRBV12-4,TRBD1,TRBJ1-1,CASSFRQGKSMNTEAFF,TGTGCCAGCAGTTTCCGACAGGGGAAATCCATGAACACTGAAGCTTTCTTT
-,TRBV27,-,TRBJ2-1,CASSQLGYEQFF,TGTGCCAGCAGCCAGTTGGGTTATGAGCAGTTCTTC
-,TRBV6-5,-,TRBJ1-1,CASSYVLGEENTEAFF,TGTGCCAGCAGTTACGTCCTAGGCGAGGAAAACACTGAAGCTTTCTTT
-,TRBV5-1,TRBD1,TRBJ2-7,CASSTGQGVTYEQYF,TGCGCCAGCAGCACGGGACAGGGCGTCACCTACGAGCAGTACTTC
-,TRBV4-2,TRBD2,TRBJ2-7,CASSQTGTRRSYEQYF,TGTGCCAGCAGCCAAACCGGGACTAGGAGGAGCTACGAGCAGTACTTC
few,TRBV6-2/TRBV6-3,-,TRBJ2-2,CASSQTGKGTGELFF,TGTGCCAGCAGTCAGACGGGGAAAGGCACCGGGGAGCTGTTTTTT
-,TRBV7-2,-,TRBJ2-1,CASSLQRSLNGEQFF,TGTGCCAGCAGCCTCCAGAGGAGCCTTAACGGTGAGCAGTTCTTC
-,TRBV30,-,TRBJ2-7,CAWSDPYPSEQYF,TGTGCCTGGAGTGACCCCTACCCCTCCGAGCAGTACTTC
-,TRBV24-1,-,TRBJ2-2,CATSERGNTGELFF,TGTGCCACCAGTGAACGGGGTAACACCGGGGAGCTGTTTTTT
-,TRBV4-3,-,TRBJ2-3,CASSQITSTMGDTQYF,TGCGCCAGCAGCCAGATCACCTCTACTATGGGGGATACGCAGTATTTT
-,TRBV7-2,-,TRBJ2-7,CASSLRALGGSYEQYF,TGTGCCAGCAGCTTAAGAGCCCTAGGCGGGTCCTACGAGCAGTACTTC
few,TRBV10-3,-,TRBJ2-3,CAISGDGADTQYF,TGTGCCATCAGTGGCGACGGGGCAGATACGCAGTATTTT
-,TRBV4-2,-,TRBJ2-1,CASSLAVETRNEQFF,TGTGCCAGCAGCCTCGCGGTAGAAACCAGGAATGAGCAGTTCTTC
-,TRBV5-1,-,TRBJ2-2,CAPKAENTGELFF,TGCGCCCCCAAGGCCGAGAACACCGGGGAGCTGTTTTTT